This T cell receptor (beta chain) was profiled in a study of cytomegalovirus exposure and HLA in healthy donors. The CDR3 has 15 amino acids. Germline CDR1 and CDR2: SGHVT and SQSDAQ. The V end was cut by 5 bases, the J end by 2 bases, with 16 bases between. Study observations and caveats: The productive fraction for most TCR beta V segments was about 87% or about 30% in an earlier analysis. Fewer N-insertions (relative to the approximately 700-donor mean) were reportedly seen in an Asian-associated ancestry cluster in a later analysis.

PCR employed 60 Vbeta and 13 Jbeta primers. Clones were read by immunoSEQ multiplex PCR, and TCRdb kept only the in-frame ones, dropping some. This sample has about 77,000 clones, with approximately 78% found just once. At sampling all donors were nominally healthy, likely with unrecorded immune exposures. This clone was counted between two and nine times. Its cognate antigen is unknown. The chain carries TRBV7-4 and TRBJ2-7, with D maybe TRBD2 (5 bases). The TCR sequence derives from a man aged 35 to 55 in good health and CMV-seronegative. What was sequenced was PBMCs. The CDR3 DNA is TGTGCCAGCAGCGAATGGAGGTCCATCGCCTACGAGCAGTACTTC. Protein: CASSEWRSIAYEQYF.